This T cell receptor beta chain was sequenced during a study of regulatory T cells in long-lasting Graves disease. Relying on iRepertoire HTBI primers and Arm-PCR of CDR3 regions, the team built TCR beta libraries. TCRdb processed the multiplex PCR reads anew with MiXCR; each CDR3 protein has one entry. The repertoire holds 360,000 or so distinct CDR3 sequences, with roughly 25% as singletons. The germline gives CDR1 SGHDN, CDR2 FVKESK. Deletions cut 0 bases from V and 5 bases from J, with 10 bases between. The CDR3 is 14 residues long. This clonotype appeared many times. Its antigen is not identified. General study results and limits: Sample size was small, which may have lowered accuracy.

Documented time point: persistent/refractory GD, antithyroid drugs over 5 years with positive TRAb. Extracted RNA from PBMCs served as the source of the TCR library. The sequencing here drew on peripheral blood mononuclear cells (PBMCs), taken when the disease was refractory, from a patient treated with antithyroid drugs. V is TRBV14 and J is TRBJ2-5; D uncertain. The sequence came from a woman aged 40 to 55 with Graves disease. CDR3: CASSQDSLWETQYF. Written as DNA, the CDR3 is TGTGCCAGCAGCCAAGATTCCCTCTGGGAGACCCAGTACTTC.